The source of this TCR beta chain is a study of shared clonotypes between healthy human individuals. Study-wide background: The study enrolled two women and three men aged 18 to 49. Study observations and caveats: Estimated richness was generally greater in naive than memory subsets.

Pooled CD45RO+ cells and CCR7-negative CD45RA+ TemRA cells made up CD8 memory. Several immunoSEQ plates received, in even portions, the genomic DNA of each subset. The method was immunoSEQ multiplex PCR; TCRdb's version includes in-frame clones alone and lacks a portion of them. This repertoire shows around 300,000 clones, around nine tenths found once; its top ten account for roughly 17%. Regarding this clone: The antigen is undetermined. The junction and the germline gene differ at one end; a read error may be behind it.

The CDR3 contains 13 residues. In germline, CDR1 is SGHVS, CDR2 FQNEAQ. The source material was memory CD8+ T cells sorted from blood. Subset reported: CD45RO+ cells pooled with CCR7-negative TemRA cells. The TCR sequence derives from a man between 18 and 35 years old in good health. This rearrangement joins TRBV7-8 to TRBJ2-7; TRBD1 matches at 7 bases. The CDR3 DNA follows: TGTACCAGCAGCTTCGACAGGGTCCACGAGCAGTACTTC. This translates into CTSSFDRVHEQYF.